These T cell receptor beta chains were read from a single sample in a study of T cells in Graves' hyperthyroidism and ophthalmopathy. TCRdb reprocessed the multiplex PCR reads via MiXCR and lists one record per CDR3 protein. The repertoire consists of around 440,000 distinct CDR3 sequences, with around 16% occurring once and the leading ten covering over 7.5%. Sample: blood. The receptor set was obtained from a woman younger than 35 with Graves' hyperthyroidism. Both conserved end residues are part of each CDR3. A D gene is named only where the DNA matches it firmly. Size tells how often a clone was seen (once, few, many) or the class of an expanded clone, and some rows leave it out.

D	V	J	size	CDR3
TRBD1	TRBV6-1	TRBJ1-6	many	CASSSNRGANSPLHF
.	TRBV18	TRBJ2-1	many	CASSPYYRNHSYNEQFF
TRBD2	TRBV3-1	TRBJ2-5	many	CASSQGRTSGDQETQYF
TRBD2	TRBV27	TRBJ2-3	.	CASSLVAGFTDTQYF
.	TRBV18	TRBJ2-1	many	CASSPRVNYEQFF
.	TRBV2	TRBJ1-1	many	CASSADGGYTEAFF
.	TRBV6-1	TRBJ2-1	many	CASSETGPQQFF
.	TRBV2	TRBJ2-3	.	CASSLFASTDTQYF
.	TRBV6-1	TRBJ1-3	many	CASSFTGWGVSGNTIYF
.	TRBV2	TRBJ1-4	many	CASSGPSNEKLFF